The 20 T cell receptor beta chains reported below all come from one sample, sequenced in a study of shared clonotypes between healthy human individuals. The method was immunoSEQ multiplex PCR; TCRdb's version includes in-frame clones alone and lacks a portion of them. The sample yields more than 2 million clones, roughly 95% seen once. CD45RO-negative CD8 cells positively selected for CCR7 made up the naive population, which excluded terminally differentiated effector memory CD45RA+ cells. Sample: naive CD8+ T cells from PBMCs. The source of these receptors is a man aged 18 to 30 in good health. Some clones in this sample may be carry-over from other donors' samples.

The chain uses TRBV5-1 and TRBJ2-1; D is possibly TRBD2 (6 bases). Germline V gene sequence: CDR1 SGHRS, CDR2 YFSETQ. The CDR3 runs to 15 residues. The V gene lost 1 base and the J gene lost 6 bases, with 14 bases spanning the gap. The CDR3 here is CASSLSAAGGNEQFF. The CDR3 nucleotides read TGCGCCAGCAGCTTGTCGGCCGCCGGGGGCAATGAGCAGTTCTTC.

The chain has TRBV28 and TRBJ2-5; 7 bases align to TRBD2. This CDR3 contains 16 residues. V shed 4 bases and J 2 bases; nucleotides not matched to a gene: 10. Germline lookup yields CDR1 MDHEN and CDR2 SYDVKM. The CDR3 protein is CASSYTLAAKQETQYF. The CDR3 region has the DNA TGTGCCAGCAGTTATACCCTAGCGGCAAAACAAGAGACCCAGTACTTC.

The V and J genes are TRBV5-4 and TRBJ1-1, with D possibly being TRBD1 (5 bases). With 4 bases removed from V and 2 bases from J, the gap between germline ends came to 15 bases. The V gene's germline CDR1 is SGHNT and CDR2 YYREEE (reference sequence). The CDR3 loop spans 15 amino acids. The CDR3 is CASSPLLGGNTEAFF. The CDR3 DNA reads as TGTGCCAGCAGCCCTCTCCTTGGGGGAAACACTGAAGCTTTCTTT.

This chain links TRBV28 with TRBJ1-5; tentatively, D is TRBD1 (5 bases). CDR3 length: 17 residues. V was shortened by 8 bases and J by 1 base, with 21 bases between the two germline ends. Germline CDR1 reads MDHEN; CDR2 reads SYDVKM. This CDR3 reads CASRVGTGFESNQPQHF. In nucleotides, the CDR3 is TGTGCCAGCCGAGTTGGAACAGGTTTCGAGAGCAATCAGCCCCAGCATTTT.

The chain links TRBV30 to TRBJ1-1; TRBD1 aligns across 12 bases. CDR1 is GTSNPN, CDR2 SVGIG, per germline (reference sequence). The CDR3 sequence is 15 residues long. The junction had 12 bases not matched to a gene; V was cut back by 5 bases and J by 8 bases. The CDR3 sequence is CAWDDRGQGAREAFF. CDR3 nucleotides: TGTGCCTGGGACGATCGGGGACAGGGGGCGCGGGAAGCTTTCTTT.

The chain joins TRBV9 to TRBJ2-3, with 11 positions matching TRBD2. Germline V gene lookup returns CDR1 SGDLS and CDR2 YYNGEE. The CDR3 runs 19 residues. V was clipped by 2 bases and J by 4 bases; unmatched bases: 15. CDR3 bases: TGTGCCAGCAGCGTTTACGGGACTAGCGGTAAGGGGGCCGCAGATACGCAGTATTTT. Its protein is CASSVYGTSGKGAADTQYF.

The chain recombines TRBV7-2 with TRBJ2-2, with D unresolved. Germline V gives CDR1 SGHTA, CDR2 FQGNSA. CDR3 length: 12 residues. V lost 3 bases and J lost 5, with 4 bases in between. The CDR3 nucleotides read TGTGCCAGCAGCTTCAGAACCGGGGAGCTGTTTTTT. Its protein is CASSFRTGELFF.

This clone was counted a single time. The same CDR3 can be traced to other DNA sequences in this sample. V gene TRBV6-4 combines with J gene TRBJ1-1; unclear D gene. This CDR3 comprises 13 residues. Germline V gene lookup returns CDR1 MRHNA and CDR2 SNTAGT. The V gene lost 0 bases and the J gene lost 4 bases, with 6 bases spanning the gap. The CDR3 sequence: CASSDSRGTEAFF. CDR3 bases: TGTGCCAGCAGTGACTCGCGGGGCACTGAAGCTTTCTTT.

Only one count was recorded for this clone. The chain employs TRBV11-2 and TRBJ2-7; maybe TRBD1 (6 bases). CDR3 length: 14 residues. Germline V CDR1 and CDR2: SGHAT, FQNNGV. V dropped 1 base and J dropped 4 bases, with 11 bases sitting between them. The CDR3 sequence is CASSLVQGGYEQYF. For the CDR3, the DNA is TGTGCCAGCAGCTTAGTACAGGGTGGGTACGAGCAGTACTTC.

The CDR3 reads CASSEGLAELGDTQYF. In DNA form, the CDR3 reads TGTGCCAGCAGCGAGGGACTAGCGGAGTTGGGGGATACGCAGTATTTT. The genes are TRBV9 and TRBJ2-3, with TRBD2 matching 11 bases. This CDR3 comprises 16 residues. CDR1 SGDLS and CDR2 YYNGEE come from the germline V gene. V shed 3 bases, J shed 6 bases, and the junction held 9 bases outside the gene matches.

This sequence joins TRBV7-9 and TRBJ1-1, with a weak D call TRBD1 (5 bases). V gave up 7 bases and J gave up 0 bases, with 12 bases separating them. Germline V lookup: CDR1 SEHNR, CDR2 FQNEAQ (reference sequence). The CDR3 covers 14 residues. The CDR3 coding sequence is TGTGCCAGCAAGGCAGGGAGTCTGAACACTGAAGCTTTCTTT. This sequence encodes CASKAGSLNTEAFF.

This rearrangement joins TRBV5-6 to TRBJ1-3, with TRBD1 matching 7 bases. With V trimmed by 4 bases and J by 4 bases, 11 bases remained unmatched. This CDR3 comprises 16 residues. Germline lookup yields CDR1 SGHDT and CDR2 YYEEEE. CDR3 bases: TGTGCCAGCAGCCCCTGGGGACAGCTCTCAGGAAACACCATATATTTT. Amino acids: CASSPWGQLSGNTIYF. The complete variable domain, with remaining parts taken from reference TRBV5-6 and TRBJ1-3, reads DAGVTQSPTHLIKTRGQQVTLRCSPKSGHDTVSWYQQALGQGPQFIFQYYEEEERQRGNFPDRFSGHQFPNYSSELNVNALLLGDSALYLCASSPWGQLSGNTIYFGEGSWLTVV.

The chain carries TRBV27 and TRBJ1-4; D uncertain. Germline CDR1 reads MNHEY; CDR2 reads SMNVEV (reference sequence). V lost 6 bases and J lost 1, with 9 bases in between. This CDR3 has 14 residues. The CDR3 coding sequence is TGTGCCAGCAGCCTGGAGGGAACTAATGAAAAACTGTTTTTT. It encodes CASSLEGTNEKLFF. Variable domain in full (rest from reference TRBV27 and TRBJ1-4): EAQVTQNPRYLITVTGKKLTVTCSQNMNHEYMSWYRQDPGLGLRQIYYSMNVEVTDKGDVPEGYKVSRKEKRNFPLILESPSPNQTSLYFCASSLEGTNEKLFFGSGTQLSVL.

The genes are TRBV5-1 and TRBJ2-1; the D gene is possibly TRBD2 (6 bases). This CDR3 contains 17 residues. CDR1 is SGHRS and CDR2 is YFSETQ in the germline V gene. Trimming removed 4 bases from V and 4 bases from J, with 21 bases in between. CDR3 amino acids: CASSVGPGTPAYNEQFF. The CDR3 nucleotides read TGCGCCAGCAGCGTGGGTCCCGGGACTCCGGCGTACAATGAGCAGTTCTTC. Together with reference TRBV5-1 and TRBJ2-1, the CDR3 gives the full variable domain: KAGVTQTPRYLIKTRGQQVTLSCSPISGHRSVSWYQQTPGQGLQFLFEYFSETQRNKGNFPGRFSGRQFSNSRSEMNVSTLELGDSALYLCASSVGPGTPAYNEQFFGPGTRLTVL.

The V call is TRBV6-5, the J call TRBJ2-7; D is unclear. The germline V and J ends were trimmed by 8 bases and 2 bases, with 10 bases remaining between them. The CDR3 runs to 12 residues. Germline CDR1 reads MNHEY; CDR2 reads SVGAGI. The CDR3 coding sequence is TGTGCCAGCTGCGACAACGCCTACGAGCAGTACTTC. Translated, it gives CASCDNAYEQYF.

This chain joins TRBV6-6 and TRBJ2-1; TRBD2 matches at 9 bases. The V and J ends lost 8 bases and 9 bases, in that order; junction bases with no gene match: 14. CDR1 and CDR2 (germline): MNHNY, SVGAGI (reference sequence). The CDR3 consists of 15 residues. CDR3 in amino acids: CASHHVVAGVGEQFF. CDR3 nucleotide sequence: TGTGCCAGCCACCACGTGGTAGCGGGAGTCGGTGAGCAGTTCTTC.

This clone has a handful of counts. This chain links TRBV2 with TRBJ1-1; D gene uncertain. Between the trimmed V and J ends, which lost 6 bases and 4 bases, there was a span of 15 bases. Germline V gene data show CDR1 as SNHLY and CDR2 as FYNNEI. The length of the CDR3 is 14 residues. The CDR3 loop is CASSTSRATTEAFF. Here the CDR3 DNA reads TGTGCCAGCAGCACTTCCCGGGCTACCACTGAAGCTTTCTTT.

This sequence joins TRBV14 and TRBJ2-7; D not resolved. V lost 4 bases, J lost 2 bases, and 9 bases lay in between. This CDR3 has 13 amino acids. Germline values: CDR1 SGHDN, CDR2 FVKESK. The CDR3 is CASSLRRTYEQYF. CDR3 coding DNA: TGTGCCAGCAGCCTCCGACGGACCTACGAGCAGTACTTC.

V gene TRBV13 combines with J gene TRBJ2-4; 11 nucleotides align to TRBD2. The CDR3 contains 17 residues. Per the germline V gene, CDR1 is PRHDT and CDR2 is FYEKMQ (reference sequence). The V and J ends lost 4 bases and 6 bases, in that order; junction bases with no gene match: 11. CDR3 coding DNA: TGTGCCAGCAGCTCCAGACTAGCGGGGACCCTCCCAAACATTCAGTACTTC. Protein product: CASSSRLAGTLPNIQYF.

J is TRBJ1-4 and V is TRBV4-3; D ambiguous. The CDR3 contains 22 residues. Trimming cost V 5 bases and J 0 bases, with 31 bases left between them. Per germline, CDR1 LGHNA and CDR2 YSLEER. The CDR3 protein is CASSSSGGVYAGLTTTNEKLFF. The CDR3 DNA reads TGCGCCAGCAGCTCGAGCGGCGGGGTCTATGCCGGTTTAACAACAACTAATGAAAAACTGTTTTTT.